The rows below give T cell receptor beta chains drawn from one sample of a study of blood T cells in healthy people across ages. A single record per CDR3 protein comes from TCRdb applying MiXCR to the 5' RACE reads. The repertoire consists of hundreds of thousands of distinct CDR3 sequences, with 25% occurring once and the leading ten covering 9.4%. This same sample was also part of a study on T cells of mothers and their children.

Sequencing was performed on blood. The receptors stem from a boy under 18 in good health. CDR3s include the opening cysteine and the closing phenylalanine or tryptophan. D genes are given only for firm matches.

cdr3_aa,j_call,v_call,d_call
CASSSGRRNEQFF,TRBJ2-1,TRBV28,.
CASSLVPGLGYEQYF,.,TRBV7-2,.
CASSETSGAGNEQFF,TRBJ2-1,TRBV5-1,TRBD2
CASSPWRGLNTGELFF,TRBJ2-2,TRBV6-2/TRBV6-3,.
CASRLGGTWGPDTQYF,TRBJ2-3,TRBV7-9,.
CASREGDYEQYF,TRBJ2-7,TRBV25-1,.
CASSLGRWASSYNSPLHF,TRBJ1-6,TRBV27,.
CASSGTSGSTGELFF,TRBJ2-2,TRBV2,TRBD2
CAISESLSQGTYNEQFF,TRBJ2-1,TRBV10-3,TRBD1
CSARDIAGGDYGYTF,TRBJ1-2,TRBV20-1,.
CASSHERDEQYF,.,TRBV6-6,.
CASSLMPNQETQYF,.,TRBV7-9,.
CSARLAIESWTQYF,TRBJ2-3,TRBV20-1,TRBD2
CASNNGLAIEETQYF,TRBJ2-5,TRBV9,TRBD2
CASSTGPYNEQFF,TRBJ2-1,TRBV5-1,.
CASSLTPYEQYF,TRBJ2-7,TRBV7-6,.
CASSWSEVSTGELFF,TRBJ2-2,TRBV6-2/TRBV6-3,.
CSVVRIWAPMRAFF,TRBJ1-1,TRBV29-1,.
CAISESGLVGPKNNEQFF,.,TRBV10-3,TRBD2
CSVGFMTENNEQFF,TRBJ2-1,TRBV29-1,.
CSARDVRGGGTDTQYF,TRBJ2-3,TRBV20-1,TRBD2
CASSESKYDAFATYEQYF,.,TRBV6-1,.
CASSEVGANSYEQYF,TRBJ2-7,TRBV6-1,.
CASIPPGLRGGYTF,TRBJ1-2,TRBV2,.
CSARDSEQYF,TRBJ2-7,TRBV20-1,.
CASSLGTGGDEQYF,TRBJ2-7,TRBV13,TRBD2
CSARDRLGETPTNEKLFF,TRBJ1-4,TRBV20-1,.
CAISEPGGGAYNEQFF,TRBJ2-1,TRBV10-3,TRBD2
CASSLVGMGSDTQYF,TRBJ2-3,TRBV5-1,.
CASSDLTGEQYF,TRBJ2-7,TRBV6-2/TRBV6-3,.
CASSQTGTGQPQHF,TRBJ1-5,TRBV7-9,TRBD1
CASSWPGLAAPYQETQYF,TRBJ2-5,TRBV12-3/TRBV12-4,TRBD2
CATSDPGSTDTQYF,TRBJ2-3,TRBV24-1,.
CASSLARAGRDTEAFF,TRBJ1-1,TRBV7-9,.
CATSPGIGGGETQYF,TRBJ2-5,TRBV24-1,.
CACSQRREKLFF,TRBJ1-4,TRBV18,.
CASGLVGLAGGETQYF,TRBJ2-5,TRBV12-5,TRBD2
CASSYSVGQGDSYEQYF,.,TRBV6-5,TRBD1
CASSYSDFYEQYF,TRBJ2-7,TRBV6-6,.
CASSDRTSGQETQYF,.,TRBV6-2/TRBV6-3,TRBD2
CASSLDRLTGELFF,TRBJ2-2,TRBV12-3/TRBV12-4,.
CASSLREGDTEAFF,TRBJ1-1,TRBV12-3/TRBV12-4,.
CASSLVGSLNEQFF,TRBJ2-1,TRBV5-1,.
CSVGTGILNEQFF,TRBJ2-1,TRBV29-1,.
CASSSHAQETQYF,TRBJ2-5,TRBV3-1,.
CASFRPGSNNEQFF,TRBJ2-1,TRBV28,.
CASRKGLAGLSSGANVLTF,TRBJ2-6,TRBV2,TRBD2
CANRSSGNYGYTF,TRBJ1-2,TRBV5-1,.
CASSLESQGYYEQYF,TRBJ2-7,TRBV7-6,.
CASGSPSGNDYGYTF,TRBJ1-2,TRBV12-5,.
CASSPDRNEQFF,TRBJ2-1,TRBV13,.
CSAREGLAGDIQYF,TRBJ2-4,TRBV20-1,TRBD2